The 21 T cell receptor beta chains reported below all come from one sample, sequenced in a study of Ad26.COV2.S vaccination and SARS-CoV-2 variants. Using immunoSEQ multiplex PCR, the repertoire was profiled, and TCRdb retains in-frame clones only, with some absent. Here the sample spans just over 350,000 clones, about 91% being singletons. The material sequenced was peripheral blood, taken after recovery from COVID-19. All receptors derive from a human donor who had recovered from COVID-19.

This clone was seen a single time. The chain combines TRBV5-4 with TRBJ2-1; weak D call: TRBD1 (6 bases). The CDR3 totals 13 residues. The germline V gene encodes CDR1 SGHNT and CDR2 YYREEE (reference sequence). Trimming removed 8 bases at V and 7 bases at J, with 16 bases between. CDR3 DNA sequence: TGTGCCAGTACGGGCGTAGGGACAAATGAGCAGTTCTTC. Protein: CASTGVGTNEQFF.

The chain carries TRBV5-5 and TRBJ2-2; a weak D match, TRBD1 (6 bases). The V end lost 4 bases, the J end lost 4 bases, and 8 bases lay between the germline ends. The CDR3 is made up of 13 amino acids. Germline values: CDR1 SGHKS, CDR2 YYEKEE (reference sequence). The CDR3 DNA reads TGTGCCAGCAGCCTACAGGGCACCGGGGAGCTGTTTTTT. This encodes CASSLQGTGELFF.

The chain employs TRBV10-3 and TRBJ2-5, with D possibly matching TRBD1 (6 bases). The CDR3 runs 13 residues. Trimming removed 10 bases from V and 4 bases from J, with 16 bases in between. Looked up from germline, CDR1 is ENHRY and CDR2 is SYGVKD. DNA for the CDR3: TGTGCCACCAGGGGTGGGGGTTCAGAGACCCAGTACTTC. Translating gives CATRGGGSETQYF.

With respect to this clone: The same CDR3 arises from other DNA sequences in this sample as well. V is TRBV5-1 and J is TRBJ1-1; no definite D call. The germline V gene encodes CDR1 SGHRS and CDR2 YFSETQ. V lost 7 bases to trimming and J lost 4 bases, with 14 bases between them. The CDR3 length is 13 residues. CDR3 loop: CASQTGPGTEAFF. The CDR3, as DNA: TGCGCCAGCCAAACGGGCCCAGGCACTGAAGCTTTCTTT.

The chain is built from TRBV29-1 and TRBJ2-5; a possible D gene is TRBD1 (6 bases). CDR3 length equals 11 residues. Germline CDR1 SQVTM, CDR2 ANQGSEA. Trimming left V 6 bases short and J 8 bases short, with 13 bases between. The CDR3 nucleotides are TGCAGCGTCCCGACAGGTAGAACCCAGTACTTC. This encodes CSVPTGRTQYF.

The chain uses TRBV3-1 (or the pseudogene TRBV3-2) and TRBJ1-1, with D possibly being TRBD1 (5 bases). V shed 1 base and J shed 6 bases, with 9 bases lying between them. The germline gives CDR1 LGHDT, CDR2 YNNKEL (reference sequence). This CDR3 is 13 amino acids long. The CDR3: CASSQVGVPEAFF. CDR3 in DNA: TGTGCCAGCAGCCAAGTGGGGGTACCTGAAGCTTTCTTT.

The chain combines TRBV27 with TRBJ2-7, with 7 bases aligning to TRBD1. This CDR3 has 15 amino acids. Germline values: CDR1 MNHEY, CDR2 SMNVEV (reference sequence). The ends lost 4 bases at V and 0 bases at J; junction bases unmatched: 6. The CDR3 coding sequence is TGTGCCAGCAGTTCAATTGGACAGGTCTCCTACGAGCAGTACTTC. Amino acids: CASSSIGQVSYEQYF.

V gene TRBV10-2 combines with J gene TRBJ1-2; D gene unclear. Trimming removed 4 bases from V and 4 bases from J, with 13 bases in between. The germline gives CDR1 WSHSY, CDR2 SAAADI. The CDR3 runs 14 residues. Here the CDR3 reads CASSGQAPLYGYTF. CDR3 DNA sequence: TGCGCCAGCAGTGGGCAGGCGCCCCTCTATGGCTACACCTTC.

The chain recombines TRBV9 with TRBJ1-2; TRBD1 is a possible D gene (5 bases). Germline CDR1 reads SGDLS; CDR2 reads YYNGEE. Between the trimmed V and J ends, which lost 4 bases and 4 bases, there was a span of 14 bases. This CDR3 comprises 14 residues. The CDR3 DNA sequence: TGTGCCAGCAGCAGTGGGGGAGGGGCCTATGGCTACACCTTC. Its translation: CASSSGGGAYGYTF.

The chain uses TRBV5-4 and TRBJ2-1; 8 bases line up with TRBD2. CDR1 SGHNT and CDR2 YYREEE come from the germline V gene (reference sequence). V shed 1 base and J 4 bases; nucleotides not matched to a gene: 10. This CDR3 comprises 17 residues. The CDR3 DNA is TGTGCCAGCAGCTTGAAATCGCGGGGGGCATCTTACAATGAGCAGTTCTTC. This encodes CASSLKSRGASYNEQFF.

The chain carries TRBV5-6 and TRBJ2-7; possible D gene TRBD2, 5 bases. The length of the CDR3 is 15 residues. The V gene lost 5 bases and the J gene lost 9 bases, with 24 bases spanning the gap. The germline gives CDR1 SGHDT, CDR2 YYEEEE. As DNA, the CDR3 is TGTGCCAGCAGTCATATTCGTGTGGGAGAGTTCGGGCAGTACTTC. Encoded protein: CASSHIRVGEFGQYF.

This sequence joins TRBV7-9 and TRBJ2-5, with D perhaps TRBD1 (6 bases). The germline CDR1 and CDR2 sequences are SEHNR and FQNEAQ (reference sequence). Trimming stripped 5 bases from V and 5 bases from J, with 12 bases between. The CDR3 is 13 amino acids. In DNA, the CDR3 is TGTGCCAGCAGCAGAGGACAGAGGGAGACCCAGTACTTC. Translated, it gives CASSRGQRETQYF.

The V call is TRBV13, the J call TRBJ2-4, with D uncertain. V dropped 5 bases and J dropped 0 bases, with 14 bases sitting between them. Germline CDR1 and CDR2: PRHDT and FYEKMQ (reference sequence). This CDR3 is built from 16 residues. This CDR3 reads CASSTDPSRAKNIQYF. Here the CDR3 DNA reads TGTGCCAGCAGCACGGACCCAAGTCGAGCCAAAAACATTCAGTACTTC.

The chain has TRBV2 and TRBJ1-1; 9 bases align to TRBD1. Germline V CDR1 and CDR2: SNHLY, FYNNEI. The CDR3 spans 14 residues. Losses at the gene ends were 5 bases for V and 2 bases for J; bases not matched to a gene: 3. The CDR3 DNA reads TGTGCCAGCAGTAACAGGGGGCGAAACACTGAAGCTTTCTTT. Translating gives CASSNRGRNTEAFF.

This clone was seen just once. The CDR3: CASSNRQSNQPQHF. The CDR3 DNA reads as TGTGCCAGCAGCAACCGACAGAGCAATCAGCCCCAGCATTTT. This chain joins TRBV7-2 and TRBJ1-5; possible D gene TRBD1, 5 bases. Germline CDR1 is SGHTA and CDR2 is FQGNSA. The length of the CDR3 is 14 residues. V lost 5 bases and J lost 1, with 9 bases in between.

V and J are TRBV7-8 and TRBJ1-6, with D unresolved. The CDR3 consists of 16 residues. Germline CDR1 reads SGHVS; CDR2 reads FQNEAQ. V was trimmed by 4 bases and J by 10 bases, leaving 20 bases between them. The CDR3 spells CASSSLWESQSSPLHF. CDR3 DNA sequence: TGTGCCAGCAGCTCCCTCTGGGAGAGCCAGTCCTCACCCCTCCACTTT. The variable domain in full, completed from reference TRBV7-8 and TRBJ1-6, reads GAGVSQSPRYKVAKRGQDVALRCDPISGHVSLFWYQQALGQGPEFLTYFQNEAQLDKSGLPSDRFFAERPEGSVSTLKIQRTQQEDSAVYLCASSSLWESQSSPLHFGNGTRLTVT.

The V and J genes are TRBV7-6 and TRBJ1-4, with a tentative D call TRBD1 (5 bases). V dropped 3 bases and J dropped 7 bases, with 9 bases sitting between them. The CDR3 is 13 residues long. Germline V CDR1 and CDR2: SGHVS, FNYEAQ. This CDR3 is CASSFQGGEKLFF. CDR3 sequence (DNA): TGTGCCAGCAGCTTTCAGGGTGGTGAAAAACTGTTTTTT. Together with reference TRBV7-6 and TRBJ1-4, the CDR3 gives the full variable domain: GAGVSQSPRYKVTKRGQDVALRCDPISGHVSLYWYRQALGQGPEFLTYFNYEAQQDKSGLPNDRFSAERPEGSISTLTIQRTEQRDSAMYRCASSFQGGEKLFFGSGTQLSVL.

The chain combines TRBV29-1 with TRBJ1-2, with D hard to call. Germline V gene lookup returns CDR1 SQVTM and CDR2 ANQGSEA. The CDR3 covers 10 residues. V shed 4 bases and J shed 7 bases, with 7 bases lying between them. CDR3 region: CSVGLGGYTF. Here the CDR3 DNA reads TGCAGCGTTGGACTAGGTGGCTACACCTTC.

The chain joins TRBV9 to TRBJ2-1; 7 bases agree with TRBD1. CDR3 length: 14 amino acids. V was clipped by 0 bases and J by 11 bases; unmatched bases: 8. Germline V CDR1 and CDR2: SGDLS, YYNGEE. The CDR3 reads CASSVATLRGQQFF. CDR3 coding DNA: TGTGCCAGCAGCGTAGCTACGTTAAGGGGGCAGCAGTTCTTC.

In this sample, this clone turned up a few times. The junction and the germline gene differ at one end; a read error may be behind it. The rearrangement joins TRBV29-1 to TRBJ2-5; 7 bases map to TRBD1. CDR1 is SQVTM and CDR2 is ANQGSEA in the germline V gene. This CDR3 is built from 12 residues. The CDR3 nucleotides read TGCAGCGTTGAAGAAGGGGGCCAGGGTCGGGACTTC. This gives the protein CSVEEGGQGRDF.

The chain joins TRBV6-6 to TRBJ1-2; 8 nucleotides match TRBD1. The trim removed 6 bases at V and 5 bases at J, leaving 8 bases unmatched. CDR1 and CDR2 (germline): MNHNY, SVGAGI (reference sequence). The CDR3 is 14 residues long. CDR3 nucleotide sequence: TGTGCCAGCAGCCGGGGACAGGACTGGTATGGCTACACCTTC. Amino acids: CASSRGQDWYGYTF.